This record concerns one T cell receptor (beta chain) sequence. Its antigen remains unknown. This entry belongs to a study of tumor-infiltrating lymphocytes in primary liver carcinoma. Regarding the study as a whole: Lower overlap was observed for tumor-adjacent and tumor-blood pairs relative to tumor region pairs.

Starting from approximately 470 ng of total RNA, TCR beta cDNA was produced with a primer in the constant region. Libraries of TCR beta came from three nested multiplex PCR rounds with slightly modified ARM-PCR. In the first two PCR rounds, TRBV1-TRBV30 forward primers were paired with a C-beta reverse primer, and each round lasted 10 cycles. TCRdb passed the multiplex PCR reads through MiXCR, listing each CDR3 protein once. The data contain some 200,000 distinct CDR3 sequences, approximately 64% of them singletons. Germline DNA was also extracted, while the blood RNA originated from unsorted whole blood. The trim removed 8 bases at V and 4 bases at J, leaving 12 bases unmatched. The CDR3 length is 15 residues.

The chain couples TRBV12-3 or TRBV12-4 to TRBJ2-3; TRBD2 agrees at 7 bases. Specimen: peripheral blood. The source is a woman aged 55-69 years with primary liver carcinoma and hepatitis B virus infection. CDR3 protein: CASLWREKGPDTQYF. The CDR3 DNA is TGTGCCAGCCTCTGGCGGGAGAAAGGCCCAGATACGCAGTATTTT.